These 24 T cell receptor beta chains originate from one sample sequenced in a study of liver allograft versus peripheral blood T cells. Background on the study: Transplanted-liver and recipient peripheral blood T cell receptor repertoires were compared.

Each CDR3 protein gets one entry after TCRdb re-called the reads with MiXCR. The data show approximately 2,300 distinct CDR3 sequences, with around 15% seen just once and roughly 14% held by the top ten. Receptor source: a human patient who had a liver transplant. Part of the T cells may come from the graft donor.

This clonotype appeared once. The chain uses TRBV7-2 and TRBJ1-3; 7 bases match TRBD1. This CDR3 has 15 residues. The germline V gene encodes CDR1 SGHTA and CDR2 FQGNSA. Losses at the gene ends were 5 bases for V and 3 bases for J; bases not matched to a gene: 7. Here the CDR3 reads CASSLRGSGGNTIYF. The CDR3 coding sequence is TGTGCCAGCAGCCTCAGGGGGTCGGGTGGAAACACCATATATTTT.

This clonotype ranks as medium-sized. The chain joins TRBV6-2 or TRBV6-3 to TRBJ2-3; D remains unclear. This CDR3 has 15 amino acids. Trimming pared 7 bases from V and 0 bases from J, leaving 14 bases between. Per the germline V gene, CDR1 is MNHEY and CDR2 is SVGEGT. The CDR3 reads CASMAFSSSTDTQYF. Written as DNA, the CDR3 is TGTGCCAGCATGGCGTTTTCCTCTAGCACAGATACGCAGTATTTT.

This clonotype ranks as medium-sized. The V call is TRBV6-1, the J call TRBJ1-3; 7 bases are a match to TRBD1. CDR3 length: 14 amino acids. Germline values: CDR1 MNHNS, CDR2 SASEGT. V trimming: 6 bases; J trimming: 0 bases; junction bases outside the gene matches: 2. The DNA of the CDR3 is TGTGCCAGCAGCTCAGGGGGCTCTGGAAACACCATATATTTT. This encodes CASSSGGSGNTIYF.

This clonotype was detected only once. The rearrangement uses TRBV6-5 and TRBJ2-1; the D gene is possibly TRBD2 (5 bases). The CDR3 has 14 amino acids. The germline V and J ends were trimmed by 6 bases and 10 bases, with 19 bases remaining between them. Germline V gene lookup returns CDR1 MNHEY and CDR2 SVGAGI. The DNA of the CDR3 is TGTGCCAGCAGGTCCCCAGAGACCCCGGGGGAGCAGTTCTTC. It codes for CASRSPETPGEQFF.

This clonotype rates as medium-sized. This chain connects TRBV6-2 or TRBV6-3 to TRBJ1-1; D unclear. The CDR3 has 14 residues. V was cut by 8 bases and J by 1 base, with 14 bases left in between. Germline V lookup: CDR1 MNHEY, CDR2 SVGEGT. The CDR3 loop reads CASVMGGGNTEAFF. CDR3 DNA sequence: TGTGCCAGCGTGATGGGAGGTGGGAACACTGAAGCTTTCTTT.

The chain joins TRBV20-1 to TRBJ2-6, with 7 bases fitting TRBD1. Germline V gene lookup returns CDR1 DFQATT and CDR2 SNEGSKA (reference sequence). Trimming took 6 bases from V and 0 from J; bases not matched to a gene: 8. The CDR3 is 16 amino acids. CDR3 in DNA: TGCAGTGCAAGGGGACAGTTGTTCTCTGGGGCCAACGTCCTGACTTTC. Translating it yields CSARGQLFSGANVLTF.

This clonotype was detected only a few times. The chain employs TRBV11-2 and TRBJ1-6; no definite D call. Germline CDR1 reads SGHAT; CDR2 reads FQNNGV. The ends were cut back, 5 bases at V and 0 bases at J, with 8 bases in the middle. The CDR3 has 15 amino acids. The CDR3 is CASSPGSSYNSPLHF. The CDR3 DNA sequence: TGTGCCAGCAGCCCTGGGAGCTCCTATAATTCACCCCTCCACTTT.

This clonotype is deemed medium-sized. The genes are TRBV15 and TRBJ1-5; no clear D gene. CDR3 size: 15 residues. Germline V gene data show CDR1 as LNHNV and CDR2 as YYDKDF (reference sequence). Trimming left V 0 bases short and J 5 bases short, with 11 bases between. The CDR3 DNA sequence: TGTGCCACCAGCAGAGATGGCCGCCGTGATCAGCCCCAGCATTTT. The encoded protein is CATSRDGRRDQPQHF.

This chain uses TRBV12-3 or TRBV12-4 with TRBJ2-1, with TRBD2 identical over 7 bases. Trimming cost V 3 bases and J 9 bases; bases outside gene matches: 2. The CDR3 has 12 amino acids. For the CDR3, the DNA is TGTGCCAGCAGTTTTGGGGAGGGTGAGCAGTTCTTC. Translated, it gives CASSFGEGEQFF.

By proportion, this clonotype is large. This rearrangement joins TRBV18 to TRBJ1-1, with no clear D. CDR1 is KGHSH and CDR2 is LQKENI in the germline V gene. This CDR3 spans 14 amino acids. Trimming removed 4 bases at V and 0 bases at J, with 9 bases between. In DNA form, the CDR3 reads TGTGCCAGCTCACAAGTACCGATGAACACTGAAGCTTTCTTT. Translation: CASSQVPMNTEAFF. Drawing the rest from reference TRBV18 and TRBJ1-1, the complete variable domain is NAGVMQNPRHLVRRRGQEARLRCSPMKGHSHVYWYRQLPEEGLKFMVYLQKENIIDESGMPKERFSAEFPKEGPSILRIQQVVRGDSAAYFCASSQVPMNTEAFFGQGTRLTVV.

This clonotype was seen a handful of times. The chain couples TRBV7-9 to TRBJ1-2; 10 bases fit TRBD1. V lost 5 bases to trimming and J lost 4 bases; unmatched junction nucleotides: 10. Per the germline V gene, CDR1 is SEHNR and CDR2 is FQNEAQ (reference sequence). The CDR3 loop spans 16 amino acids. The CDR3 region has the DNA TGTGCCAGCAGCCACAGCTTGACAGGGGGCCTCTATGGCTACACCTTC. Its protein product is CASSHSLTGGLYGYTF.

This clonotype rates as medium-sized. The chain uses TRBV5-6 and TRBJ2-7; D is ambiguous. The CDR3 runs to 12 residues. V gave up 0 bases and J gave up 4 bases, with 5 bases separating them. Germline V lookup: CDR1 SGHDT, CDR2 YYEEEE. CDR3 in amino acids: CASSLEGYEQYF. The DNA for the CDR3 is TGTGCCAGCAGCTTGGAGGGATACGAGCAGTACTTC.

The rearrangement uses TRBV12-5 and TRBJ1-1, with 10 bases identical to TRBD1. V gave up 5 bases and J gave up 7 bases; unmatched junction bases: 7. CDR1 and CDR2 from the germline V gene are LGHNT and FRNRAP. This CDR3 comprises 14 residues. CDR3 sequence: CASGPQTGGREAFF. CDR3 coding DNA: TGTGCTAGTGGTCCACAGACAGGGGGCCGTGAAGCTTTCTTT.

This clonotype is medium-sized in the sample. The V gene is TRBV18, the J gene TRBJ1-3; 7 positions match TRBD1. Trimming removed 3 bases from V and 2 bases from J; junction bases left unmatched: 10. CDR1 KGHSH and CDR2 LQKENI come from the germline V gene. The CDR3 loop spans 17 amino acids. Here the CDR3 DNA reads TGTGCCAGCTCACCTCTTAGCGCTGACAGGGCTGGAAACACCATATATTTT. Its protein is CASSPLSADRAGNTIYF.

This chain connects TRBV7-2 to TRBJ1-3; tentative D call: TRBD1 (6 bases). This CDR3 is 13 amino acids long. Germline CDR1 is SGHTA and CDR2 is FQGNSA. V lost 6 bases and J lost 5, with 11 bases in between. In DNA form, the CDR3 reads TGTGCCAGCAGGGACAGCGGCCGAAACACCATATATTTT. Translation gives CASRDSGRNTIYF.

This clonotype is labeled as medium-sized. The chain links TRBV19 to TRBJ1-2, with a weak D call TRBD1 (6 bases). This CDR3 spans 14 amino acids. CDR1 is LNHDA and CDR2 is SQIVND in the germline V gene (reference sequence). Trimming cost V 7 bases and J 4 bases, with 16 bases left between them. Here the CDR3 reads CASTTGGLGYGYTF. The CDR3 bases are TGTGCCAGTACTACGGGGGGGCTTGGCTATGGCTACACCTTC.

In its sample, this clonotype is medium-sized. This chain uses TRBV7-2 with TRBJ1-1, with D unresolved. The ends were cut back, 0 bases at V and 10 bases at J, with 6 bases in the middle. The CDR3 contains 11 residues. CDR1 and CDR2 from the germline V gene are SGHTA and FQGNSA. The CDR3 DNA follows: TGTGCCAGCAGCTTAGCAGGGTCAGCTTTCTTT. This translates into CASSLAGSAFF.

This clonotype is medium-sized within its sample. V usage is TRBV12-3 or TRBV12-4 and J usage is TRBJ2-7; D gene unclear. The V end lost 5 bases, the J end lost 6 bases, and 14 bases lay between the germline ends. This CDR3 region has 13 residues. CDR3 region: CASSLPTSLEQYF. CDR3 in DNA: TGTGCCAGCAGTCTCCCGACATCCCTCGAGCAGTACTTC.

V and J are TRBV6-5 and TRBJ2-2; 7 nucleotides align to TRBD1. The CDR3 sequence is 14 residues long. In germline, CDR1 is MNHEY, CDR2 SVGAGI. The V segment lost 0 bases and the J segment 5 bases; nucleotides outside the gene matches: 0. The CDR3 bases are TGTGCCAGCAGTTACTCGACAGGGACCGGGGAGCTGTTTTTT. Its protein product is CASSYSTGTGELFF.

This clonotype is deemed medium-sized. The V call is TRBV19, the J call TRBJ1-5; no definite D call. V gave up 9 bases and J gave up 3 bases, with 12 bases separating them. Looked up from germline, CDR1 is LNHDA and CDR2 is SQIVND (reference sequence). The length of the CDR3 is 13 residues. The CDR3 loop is CASARWHNQPQHF. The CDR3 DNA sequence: TGTGCCAGCGCCCGTTGGCACAATCAGCCCCAGCATTTT.

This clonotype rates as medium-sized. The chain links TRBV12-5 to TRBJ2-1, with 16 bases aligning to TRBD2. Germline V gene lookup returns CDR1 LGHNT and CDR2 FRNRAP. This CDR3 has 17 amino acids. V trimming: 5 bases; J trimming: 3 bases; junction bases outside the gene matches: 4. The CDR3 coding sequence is TGTGCTAGTGGTCTGGGACTAGCGGGAGGGATCTACAATGAGCAGTTCTTC. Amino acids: CASGLGLAGGIYNEQFF. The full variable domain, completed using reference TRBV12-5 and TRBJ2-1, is DARVTQTPRHKVTEMGQEVTMRCQPILGHNTVFWYRQTMMQGLELLAYFRNRAPLDDSGMPKDRFSAEMPDATLATLKIQPSEPRDSAVYFCASGLGLAGGIYNEQFFGPGTRLTVL.

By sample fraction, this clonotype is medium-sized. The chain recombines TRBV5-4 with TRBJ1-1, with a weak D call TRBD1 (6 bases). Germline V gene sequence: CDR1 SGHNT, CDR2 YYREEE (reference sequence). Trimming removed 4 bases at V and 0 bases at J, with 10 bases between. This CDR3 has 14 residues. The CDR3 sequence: CASSHRDMNTEAFF. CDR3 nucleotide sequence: TGTGCCAGCAGCCACAGGGACATGAACACTGAAGCTTTCTTT.

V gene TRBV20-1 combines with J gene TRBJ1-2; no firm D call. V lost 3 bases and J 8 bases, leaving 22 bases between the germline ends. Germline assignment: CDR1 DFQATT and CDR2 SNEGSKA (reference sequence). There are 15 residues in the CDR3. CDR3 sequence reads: CSARAPVYSARGYTF. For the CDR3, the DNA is TGCAGTGCTAGGGCCCCAGTTTATAGTGCAAGAGGCTACACCTTC.

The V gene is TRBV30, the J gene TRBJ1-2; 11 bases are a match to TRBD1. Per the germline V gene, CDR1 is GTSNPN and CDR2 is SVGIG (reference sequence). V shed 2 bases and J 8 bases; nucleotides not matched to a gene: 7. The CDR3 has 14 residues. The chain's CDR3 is CAWSTGQGVGGYTF. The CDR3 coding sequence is TGTGCCTGGAGTACGGGACAGGGGGTCGGGGGCTACACCTTC.